This section outlines one T cell receptor (beta chain) sequence together with its context. The antigen remains undetermined. This sample is drawn from a study of early T cells in non-severe SARS-CoV-2 infection. As for the study in general: Unsorted whole-blood RNA was sequenced in bulk, leaving chains unpaired.

General observations from the study: The matching step, a VDJdb search, favored anti-spike CD8 responses and missed private and CD4 specificities.

The TCR library protocol attached unique molecular identifiers to the individual cDNA molecules. TCRdb re-called the 5' RACE reads with MiXCR, one entry per CDR3 protein. The sample lists over 85,000 distinct CDR3 sequences, around 17% seen once, with roughly 1.2% in the top ten. The CDR3 covers 14 residues. CDR1 and CDR2 (germline): MDHEN, SYDVKM. V was pared by 4 bases and J by 4 bases, with 11 bases between. The TCR comes from an adult who was a healthcare worker with PCR-confirmed SARS-CoV-2 infection or an uninfected control (not recorded which). Sequenced: whole blood. The chain uses TRBV28 and TRBJ2-1; tentatively, D is TRBD2 (6 bases). DNA of the CDR3: TGTGCCAGCAGTTCGGGGGTGGTATACAATGAGCAGTTCTTC. Translating gives CASSSGVVYNEQFF.